The 19 T cell receptor beta chains in this list originate from one sample, sequenced in a study of response to subunit inactivated influenza vaccine. TCRdb redid the calling of the RT-PCR reads with MiXCR, one entry per CDR3 protein. The table includes approximately 530,000 distinct CDR3 sequences, less than 8% detected once. Here the sequenced sample was PBMCs from blood, taken less than 30 months after vaccination. The receptors here all came from a man aged 50 to 69 who received an inactivated influenza vaccine.

This clonotype was counted only a few times. This chain connects TRBV7-2 to TRBJ2-1; D is undetermined. This CDR3 has 15 amino acids. The V and J ends lost 5 bases and 1 base respectively, with 12 bases between them. CDR1 and CDR2 from the germline V gene are SGHTA and FQGNSA. CDR3 sequence (DNA): TGTGCCAGCAGCCCTCATGGAAATTCCTACAATGAGCAGTTCTTC. This codes for CASSPHGNSYNEQFF.

This chain joins TRBV6-4 and TRBJ1-5; D uncertain. Germline values: CDR1 MRHNA, CDR2 SNTAGT. The CDR3 runs to 13 residues. V lost 0 bases, J lost 7 bases, and 7 bases lay in between. As DNA, the CDR3 is TGTGCCAGCAGTGACTCGAAAGGGCAGCCCCAGCATTTT. It codes for CASSDSKGQPQHF.

The chain is built from TRBV10-3 and TRBJ2-7; D remains unclear. Germline V gives CDR1 ENHRY, CDR2 SYGVKD. Trimming took off 4 bases at V and 5 bases at J, with 21 bases between the two ends. CDR3 length equals 16 residues. CDR3 sequence (DNA): TGTGCCATCAGTGGGAGACCGGACGGTAAATTGGACGAGCAGTACTTC. Its translation: CAISGRPDGKLDEQYF.

The J gene is TRBJ1-1, the V gene TRBV15; D is undetermined. Germline assignment: CDR1 LNHNV and CDR2 YYDKDF (reference sequence). V was shortened by 0 bases and J by 0 bases, with 5 bases between the two germline ends. CDR3 length: 14 residues. The CDR3 nucleotides are TGTGCCACCAGCAGAGATCAGGTGAACACTGAAGCTTTCTTT. Encoded protein: CATSRDQVNTEAFF.

This clonotype was seen a handful of times. V usage is TRBV11-2 and J usage is TRBJ1-2, with D hard to call. Germline V CDR1 and CDR2: SGHAT, FQNNGV. V dropped 6 bases and J dropped 2 bases, with 7 bases sitting between them. The CDR3 runs 12 residues. The CDR3 loop is CASSPLNYGYTF. Written as DNA, the CDR3 is TGTGCCAGCAGTCCCCTAAACTATGGCTACACCTTC. Based on the CDR3 plus reference TRBV11-2 and TRBJ1-2, the full variable domain is EAGVAQSPRYKIIEKRQSVAFWCNPISGHATLYWYQQILGQGPKLLIQFQNNGVVDDSQLPKDRFSAERLKGVDSTLKIQPAKLEDSAVYLCASSPLNYGYTFGSGTRLTVV.

This clonotype was detected only a few times. The chain employs TRBV4-3 and TRBJ1-2, with D tentatively TRBD1 (6 bases). Trimming shortened V by 1 base and J by 8 bases, and 14 bases separated the two germline ends. The CDR3 totals 14 residues. CDR1 is LGHNA, CDR2 YSLEER, per germline. The CDR3, as DNA: TGCGCCAGCAGCCAAGGAGGGGGAGCGGTGGGCTACACCTTC. Amino acid sequence: CASSQGGGAVGYTF.

The sample holds many counts of this clonotype. The chain employs TRBV24-1 and TRBJ2-3, with 10 bases fitting TRBD2. This CDR3 contains 16 residues. V gave up 1 base and J gave up 3 bases; unmatched junction bases: 3. Germline V lookup: CDR1 KGHDR, CDR2 SFDVKD. CDR3 in amino acids: CATSDFRGLATDTQYF. In nucleotides, the CDR3 is TGTGCCACCAGTGATTTCAGGGGACTAGCGACAGATACGCAGTATTTT.

This clonotype has at least ten counts. This rearrangement joins TRBV20-1 to TRBJ2-2; the D gene is possibly TRBD2 (5 bases). Trimming left V 0 bases short and J 4 bases short, with 9 bases between. This CDR3 has 14 amino acids. Germline-derived CDR1 and CDR2 are DFQATT and SNEGSKA (reference sequence). The CDR3 sequence: CSARDFAGTGELFF. The CDR3 nucleotides read TGCAGTGCTAGAGATTTTGCGGGCACCGGGGAGCTGTTTTTT.

This clonotype was counted many times. The chain joins TRBV7-9 to TRBJ2-2; 7 nucleotides line up with TRBD1. The CDR3 is made up of 16 amino acids. J was trimmed by 4 bases and V by 5 bases; bases with no gene match: 10. In germline, CDR1 is SEHNR, CDR2 FQNEAQ (reference sequence). DNA of the CDR3: TGTGCCAGCAGCATCTACAGGGGTGAGCTCACCGGGGAGCTGTTTTTT. This gives the protein CASSIYRGELTGELFF.

This clonotype was counted only a few times. V usage is TRBV6-1 and J usage is TRBJ1-3; D remains ambiguous. The length of the CDR3 is 16 residues. Trimming pared 4 bases from V and 3 bases from J, leaving 16 bases between. Germline V gene data show CDR1 as MNHNS and CDR2 as SASEGT. Here the CDR3 DNA reads TGTGCCAGCAGTGCCCGTTCCGGCCCAGGTGGAAACACCATATATTTT. This codes for CASSARSGPGGNTIYF.

The chain uses TRBV9 and TRBJ1-2; D is perhaps TRBD1 (6 bases). The germline V gene encodes CDR1 SGDLS and CDR2 YYNGEE. The length of the CDR3 is 15 residues. V dropped 0 bases and J dropped 4 bases, with 13 bases sitting between them. CDR3 loop: CASSVGVDSSYGYTF. DNA of the CDR3: TGTGCCAGCAGCGTAGGTGTGGACAGTTCCTATGGCTACACCTTC.

This clonotype was seen repeatedly, ten times or more. The rearrangement uses TRBV28 and TRBJ2-6; TRBD1 matches at 7 bases. CDR1 is MDHEN, CDR2 SYDVKM, per germline. Trimming removed 7 bases from V and 2 bases from J; junction bases left unmatched: 11. This CDR3 is 17 amino acids long. The CDR3 loop reads CASTTHDRATGANVLTF. CDR3 DNA sequence: TGTGCCAGCACCACACACGACAGGGCAACTGGGGCCAACGTCCTGACTTTC.

This clonotype showed up just a few times. This rearrangement joins TRBV5-6 to TRBJ1-4; 7 nucleotides line up with TRBD1. V gave up 5 bases and J gave up 2 bases; unmatched junction bases: 6. CDR3 size: 15 residues. Germline CDR1 SGHDT, CDR2 YYEEEE. The DNA for the CDR3 is TGTGCCAGCAGTACAGGGGCGCATACTAATGAAAAACTGTTTTTT. Translation: CASSTGAHTNEKLFF.

This clonotype was observed a handful of times. This sequence joins TRBV12-3 or TRBV12-4 and TRBJ1-2, with D possibly TRBD1 on 5 matching bases. The germline V and J ends were trimmed by 5 bases and 4 bases, with 17 bases remaining between them. The CDR3 is made up of 15 amino acids. The CDR3 region has the DNA TGTGCCAGCAGTCCCACGACGGGGGGTACCTATGGCTACACCTTC. Translating gives CASSPTTGGTYGYTF.

The chain uses TRBV20-1 and TRBJ2-3; a possible D gene is TRBD2 (5 bases). The CDR3 length is 16 residues. Per the germline V gene, CDR1 is DFQATT and CDR2 is SNEGSKA (reference sequence). Deletions cut 5 bases from V and 4 bases from J, with 22 bases between. The CDR3 nucleotides read TGCAGTGCTGTGCCGACTACGATTGGTAATTCAGATACGCAGTATTTT. This codes for CSAVPTTIGNSDTQYF.

This clonotype was recorded many times. V and J are TRBV20-1 and TRBJ2-3, with D hard to call. This CDR3 is built from 12 residues. Trimming took off 3 bases at V and 2 bases at J, with 6 bases between the two ends. Germline lookup yields CDR1 DFQATT and CDR2 SNEGSKA (reference sequence). The CDR3 DNA reads TGCAGTGCTAGTCCCGACACAGATACGCAGTATTTT. This translates into CSASPDTDTQYF.

V is TRBV9 and J is TRBJ2-7, with a possible D match to TRBD2 (5 bases). Germline assignment: CDR1 SGDLS and CDR2 YYNGEE. The CDR3 is made up of 13 amino acids. Between the trimmed V and J ends, which lost 4 bases and 7 bases, there was a span of 15 bases. The CDR3 bases are TGTGCCAGCAGCACAACGGGGATCGGGGAGCAGTACTTC. It specifies CASSTTGIGEQYF.

This clonotype was seen only a few times. The V call is TRBV20-1, the J call TRBJ1-2; TRBD1 is a possible D gene (5 bases). The CDR3 runs 12 residues. Trimming removed 7 bases at V and 1 base at J, with 10 bases between. From germline, CDR1 is DFQATT and CDR2 SNEGSKA (reference sequence). CDR3 coding DNA: TGCAGTGTGACAGCCGATAACTATGGCTACACCTTC. Its translation: CSVTADNYGYTF.

This clonotype showed up just a few times. The chain links TRBV6-5 to TRBJ2-7, with D perhaps TRBD1 or TRBD2 (6 bases each). Germline V gives CDR1 MNHEY, CDR2 SVGAGI. V was clipped by 1 base and J by 7 bases, with 14 bases between them. The CDR3 has 14 residues. The CDR3 sequence: CASSYWDTEGEQYF. For the CDR3, the DNA is TGTGCCAGCAGTTACTGGGACACGGAGGGAGAGCAGTACTTC.